These 3 T cell receptor beta chains were all obtained from the same sample, sequenced in a study of CD8 T cells in ankylosing spondylitis. Broader study findings: Blood from ankylosing spondylitis patients appeared to carry a characteristic roughly 8-variant TCR beta motif.

TCRdb called the 5' RACE reads again in MiXCR, with one record for every CDR3 protein. The sample comprises under 450,000 distinct CDR3 sequences, roughly 15% of which are singletons, and approximately 1% rests with the top ten. These receptors lack a known antigen. Sequencing used blood, either unsorted or a sorted T cell fraction (not recorded which). The receptors were gathered from a male donor with ankylosing spondylitis.

This clonotype came up a few times. J is TRBJ2-1 and V is TRBV6-5, with TRBD1 identical over 10 bases. V gave up 0 bases and J gave up 14 bases; unmatched junction bases: 7. The CDR3 covers 14 residues. Looked up from germline, CDR1 is MNHEY and CDR2 is SVGAGI. CDR3 coding DNA: TGTGCCAGCAGTTACTCGGGGGGGACAGGGGCCGAGTTCTTC. Translation: CASSYSGGTGAEFF.

The chain uses TRBV6-5 and TRBJ2-3; 12 positions agree with TRBD2. CDR1 is MNHEY and CDR2 is SVGAGI in the germline V gene. The ends lost 2 bases at V and 5 bases at J; junction bases unmatched: 2. The CDR3 loop spans 15 amino acids. The CDR3 coding sequence is TGTGCCAGCAGTTACCAACTAGCGGGGGGAGATACGCAGTATTTT. Amino acid sequence: CASSYQLAGGDTQYF.

This clonotype was found a few times. The CDR3, as DNA: TGTGCCAGCAGGCAACAGGGCACGAACACCGGGGAGCTGTTTTTT. Protein sequence: CASRQQGTNTGELFF. V gene TRBV12-3 or TRBV12-4 combines with J gene TRBJ2-2; tentative D call: TRBD1 (6 bases). V lost 6 bases, J lost 0 bases, and 11 bases lay in between. This CDR3 is built from 15 residues.